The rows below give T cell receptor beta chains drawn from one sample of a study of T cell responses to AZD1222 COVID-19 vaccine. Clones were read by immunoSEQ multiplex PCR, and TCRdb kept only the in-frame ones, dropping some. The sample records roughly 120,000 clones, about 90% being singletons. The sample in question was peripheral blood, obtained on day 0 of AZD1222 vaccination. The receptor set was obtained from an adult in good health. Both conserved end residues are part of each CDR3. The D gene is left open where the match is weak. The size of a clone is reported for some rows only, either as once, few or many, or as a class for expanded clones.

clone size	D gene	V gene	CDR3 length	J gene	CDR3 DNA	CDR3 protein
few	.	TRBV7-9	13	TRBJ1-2	TGTGCCAGCAGCTTAGCGGTGGGCCATGGCTACACCTTC	CASSLAVGHGYTF
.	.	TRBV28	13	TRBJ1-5	TGTGCCAGCAGGCAGGGCGGCAATCAGCCCCAGCATTTT	CASRQGGNQPQHF
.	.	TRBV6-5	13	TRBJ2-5	TGTGCCAGCAGTTACCGCGGTGGGGAGACCCAGTACTTC	CASSYRGGETQYF
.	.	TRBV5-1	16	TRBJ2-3	TGCGCCAGCAGCTTGGGTGGCCGGACCGACACAGATACGCAGTATTTT	CASSLGGRTDTDTQYF
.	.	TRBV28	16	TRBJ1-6	TGTGCCAGCAGTGCTTTTGTGTCCGCCTATAATTCACCCCTCCACTTT	CASSAFVSAYNSPLHF
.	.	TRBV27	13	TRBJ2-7	TGTGCCAGCTCCGGGACTGGATCCTACGAGCAGTACTTC	CASSGTGSYEQYF
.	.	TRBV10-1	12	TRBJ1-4	TGCGCCAGCAGTTGGACAGTTGAAAAACTGTTTTTT	CASSWTVEKLFF
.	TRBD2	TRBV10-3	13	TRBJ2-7	TGTGCCATCCGCGGGGGGGCTCACTACGAGCAGTACTTC	CAIRGGAHYEQYF
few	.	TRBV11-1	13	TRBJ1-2	TGTGCCAGCAGCCACCGTCTTGGGGGTGGCTACACCTTC	CASSHRLGGGYTF
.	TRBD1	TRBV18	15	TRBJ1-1	TGTGCCAGCTCACCGCTACGGGACAGGGGAACTGAAGCTTTCTTT	CASSPLRDRGTEAFF
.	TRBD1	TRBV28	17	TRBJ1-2	TGTGCCAGCAGTAGGACAGGGGGCGTGGGGGGCGGCTATGGCTACACCTTC	CASSRTGGVGGGYGYTF
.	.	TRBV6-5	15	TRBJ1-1	TGTGCCAGCAGTTTGTCGACTGGGACGTCCACTGAAGCTTTCTTT	CASSLSTGTSTEAFF
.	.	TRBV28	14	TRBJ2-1	TGTGCCAGCAGTTTATCCCTCCCGCCCAATGAGCAGTTCTTC	CASSLSLPPNEQFF
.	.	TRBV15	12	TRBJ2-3	TGTGCCACCGGCTGGGGGACTGATACGCAGTATTTT	CATGWGTDTQYF
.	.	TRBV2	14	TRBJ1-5	TGTGCCAGCAGTGCCAGACAGATCAATCAGCCCCAGCATTTT	CASSARQINQPQHF
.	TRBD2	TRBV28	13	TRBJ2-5	TGTGCCAGCACCCTAGCGGGAGAAGAGACCCAGTACTTC	CASTLAGEETQYF
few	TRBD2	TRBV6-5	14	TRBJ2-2	TGTGCCACGCAGCCGGGGGGTACCACCGGGGAGCTGTTTTTT	CATQPGGTTGELFF
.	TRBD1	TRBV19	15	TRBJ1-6	TGTGCCAGTAGTATAGAGCAGGGGGCGAATTCACCCCTCCACTTT	CASSIEQGANSPLHF
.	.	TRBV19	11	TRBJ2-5	TGTGCCAGTAGTTCCGGGGAGACCCAGTACTTC	CASSSGETQYF
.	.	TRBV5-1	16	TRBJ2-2	TGCGCCAGCAGCTTACGCCCCGACATGAACACCGGGGAGCTGTTTTTT	CASSLRPDMNTGELFF
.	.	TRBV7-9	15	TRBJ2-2	TGTGCCAGCAGCTTAGAGGGGAGCGTAGCCGGGGAGCTGTTTTTT	CASSLEGSVAGELFF
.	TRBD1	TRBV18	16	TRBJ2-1	TGTGCCAGCATCCGCCGGACAGGGAATGAATACAATGAGCAGTTCTTC	CASIRRTGNEYNEQFF